Sequencing of this T cell receptor (beta chain) was carried out in a study of blood T cell repertoires in COVID-19. Across the study: COVID-19 samples collected from the United States, Italy and Spain covered acute and convalescent phases.

Original methodology: Amplification of reference gene primers provided the estimated nucleated cell counts. Sequencing used immunoSEQ multiplex PCR; TCRdb keeps in-frame clones, though not all of them. The DNA gave D and trimming, while V, J and clone size come from that table. Of nearly 50,000 clones listed, about 82% are singletons. This CDR3 is built from 16 residues. V trimming: 5 bases; J trimming: 5 bases; junction bases outside the gene matches: 13. CDR1 is SEHNR and CDR2 is FQNEAQ in the germline V gene (reference sequence). Sequencing was done on a sample of peripheral blood. The source is a woman in her sixties with acute or convalescent COVID-19. V is TRBV7-9 and J is TRBJ2-5; 8 bases map to TRBD1. CDR3 nucleotide sequence: TGTGCCAGCAGCCCTGGAAGGACAGGGTCCGGGGAGACCCAGTACTTC. Translated, it gives CASSPGRTGSGETQYF.